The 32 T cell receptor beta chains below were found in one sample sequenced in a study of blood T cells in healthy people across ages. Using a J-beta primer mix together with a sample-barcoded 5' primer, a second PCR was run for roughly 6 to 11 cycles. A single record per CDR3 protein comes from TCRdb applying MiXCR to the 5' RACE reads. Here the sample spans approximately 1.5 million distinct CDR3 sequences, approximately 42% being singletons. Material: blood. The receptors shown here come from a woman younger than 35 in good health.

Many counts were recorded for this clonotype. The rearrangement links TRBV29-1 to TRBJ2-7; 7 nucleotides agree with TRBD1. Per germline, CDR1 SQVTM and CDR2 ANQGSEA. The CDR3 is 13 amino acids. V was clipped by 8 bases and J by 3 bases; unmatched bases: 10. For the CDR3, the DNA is TGCAGCACCGGGACAGCCAATCTCTACGAGCAGTACTTC. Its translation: CSTGTANLYEQYF.

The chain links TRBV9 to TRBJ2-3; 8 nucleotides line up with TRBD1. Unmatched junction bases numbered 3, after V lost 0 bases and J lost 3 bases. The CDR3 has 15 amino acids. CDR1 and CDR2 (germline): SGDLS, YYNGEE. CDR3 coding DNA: TGTGCCAGCAGCGTAGTAGGACAGGGAACAGATACGCAGTATTTT. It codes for CASSVVGQGTDTQYF.

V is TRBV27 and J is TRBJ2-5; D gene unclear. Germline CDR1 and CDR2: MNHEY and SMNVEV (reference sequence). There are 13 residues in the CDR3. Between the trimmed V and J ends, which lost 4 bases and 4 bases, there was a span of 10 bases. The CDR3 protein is CASSSKGLETQYF. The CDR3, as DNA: TGTGCCAGCAGTTCGAAAGGATTAGAGACCCAGTACTTC.

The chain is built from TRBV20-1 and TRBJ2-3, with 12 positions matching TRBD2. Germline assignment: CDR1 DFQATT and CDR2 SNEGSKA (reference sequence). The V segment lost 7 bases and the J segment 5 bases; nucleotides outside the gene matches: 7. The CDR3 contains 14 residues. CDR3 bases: TGCAGTGGAAAGACTAGCGGGAGAGGAGATACGCAGTATTTT. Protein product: CSGKTSGRGDTQYF.

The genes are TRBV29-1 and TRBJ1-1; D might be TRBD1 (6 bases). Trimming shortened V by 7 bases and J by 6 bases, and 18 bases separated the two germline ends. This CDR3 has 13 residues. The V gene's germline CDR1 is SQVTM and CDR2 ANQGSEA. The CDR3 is CSAEGGTRAEAFF. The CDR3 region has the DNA TGCAGCGCCGAAGGGGGGACGCGGGCTGAAGCTTTCTTT.

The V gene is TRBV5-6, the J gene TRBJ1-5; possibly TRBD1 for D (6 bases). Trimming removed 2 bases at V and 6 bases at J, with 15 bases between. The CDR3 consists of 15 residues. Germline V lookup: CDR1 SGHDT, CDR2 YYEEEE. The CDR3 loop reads CASSFWTVSGQPQHF. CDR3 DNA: TGTGCCAGCAGCTTTTGGACAGTAAGTGGTCAGCCCCAGCATTTT.

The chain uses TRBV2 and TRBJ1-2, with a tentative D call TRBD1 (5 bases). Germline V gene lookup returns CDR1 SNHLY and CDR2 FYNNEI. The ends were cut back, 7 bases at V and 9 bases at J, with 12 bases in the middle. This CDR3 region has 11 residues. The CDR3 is CASKWQGSYTF. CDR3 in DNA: TGTGCCAGCAAATGGCAGGGAAGCTACACCTTC.

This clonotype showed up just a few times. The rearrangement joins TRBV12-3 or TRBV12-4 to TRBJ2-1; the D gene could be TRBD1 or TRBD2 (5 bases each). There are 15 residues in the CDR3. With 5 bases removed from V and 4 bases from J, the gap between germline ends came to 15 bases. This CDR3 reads CASSLLRWGYNEQFF. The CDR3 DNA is TGTGCCAGCAGTCTTCTACGGTGGGGGTACAATGAGCAGTTCTTC.

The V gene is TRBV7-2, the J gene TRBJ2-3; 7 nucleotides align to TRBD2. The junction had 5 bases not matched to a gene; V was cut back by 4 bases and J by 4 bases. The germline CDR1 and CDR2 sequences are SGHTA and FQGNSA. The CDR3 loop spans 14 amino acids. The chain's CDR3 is CASSSSLASDTQYF. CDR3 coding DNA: TGTGCCAGCAGCTCCTCACTAGCGTCAGATACGCAGTATTTT. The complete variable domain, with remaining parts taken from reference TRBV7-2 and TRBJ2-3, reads GAGVSQSPSNKVTEKGKDVELRCDPISGHTALYWYRQSLGQGLEFLIYFQGNSAPDKSGLPSDRFSAERTGGSVSTLTIQRTQQEDSAVYLCASSSSLASDTQYFGPGTRLTVL.

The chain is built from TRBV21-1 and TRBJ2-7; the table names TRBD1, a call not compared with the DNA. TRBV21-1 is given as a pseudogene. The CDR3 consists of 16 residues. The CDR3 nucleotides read TGTGCCAGCAGCAAAGGGGGGGTCCAAACCTCCTACGAGCAGTACTTC. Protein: CASSKGGVQTSYEQYF.

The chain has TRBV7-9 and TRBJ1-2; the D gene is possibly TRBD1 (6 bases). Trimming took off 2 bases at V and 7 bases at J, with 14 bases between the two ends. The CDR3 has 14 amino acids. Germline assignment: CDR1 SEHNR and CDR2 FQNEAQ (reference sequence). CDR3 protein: CASSLSQQGGGYTF. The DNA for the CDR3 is TGTGCCAGCAGCTTATCCCAACAGGGAGGTGGCTACACCTTC.

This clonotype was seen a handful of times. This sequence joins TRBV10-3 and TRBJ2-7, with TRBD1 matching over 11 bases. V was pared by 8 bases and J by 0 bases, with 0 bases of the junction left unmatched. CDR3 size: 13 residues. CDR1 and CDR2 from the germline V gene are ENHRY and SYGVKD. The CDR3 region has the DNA TGTGCCATCGGGACAGGGGGCTCCTACGAGCAGTACTTC. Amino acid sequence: CAIGTGGSYEQYF.

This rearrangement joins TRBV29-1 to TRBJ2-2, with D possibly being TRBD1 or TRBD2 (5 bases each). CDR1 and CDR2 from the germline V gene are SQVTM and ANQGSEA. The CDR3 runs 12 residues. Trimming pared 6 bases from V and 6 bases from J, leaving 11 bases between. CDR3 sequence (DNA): TGCAGCGTCGCCGGGACCCCCGGGGAGCTGTTTTTT. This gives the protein CSVAGTPGELFF.

The CDR3 bases are TGCGCCAGCAGTCTTGTGGAAATCGGAGATACGCAGTATTTT. Protein: CASSLVEIGDTQYF. The chain links TRBV4-3 to TRBJ2-3; D is uncertain. With 6 bases removed from V and 5 bases from J, the gap between germline ends came to 15 bases. Germline V gene data show CDR1 as LGHNA and CDR2 as YSLEER. This CDR3 spans 14 amino acids.

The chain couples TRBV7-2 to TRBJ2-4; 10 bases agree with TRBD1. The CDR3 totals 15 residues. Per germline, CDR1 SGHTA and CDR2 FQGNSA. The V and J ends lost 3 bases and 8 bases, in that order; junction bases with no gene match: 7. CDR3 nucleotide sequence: TGTGCCAGCAGCTTGGGACAGGGGAGGGTGGACATTCAGTACTTC. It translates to CASSLGQGRVDIQYF.

CDR3 in amino acids: CASSEILAGYNEQYF. The CDR3 DNA sequence: TGTGCCAGCAGTGAAATCCTAGCGGGTTACAATGAGCAGTACTTC. The chain is built from TRBV6-1 and TRBJ2-1; TRBD2 matches 8 bases. With the DNA end fitting TRBJ2-7 better, the J assignment may be wrong. Germline loops: CDR1 MNHNS, CDR2 SASEGT. The CDR3 runs to 15 residues.

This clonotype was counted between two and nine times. The CDR3 protein is CASSQDSALTGQTPLHF. The CDR3 region has the DNA TGTGCCAGCAGCCAAGATAGTGCTTTAACAGGGCAAACACCCCTCCACTTT. The V call is TRBV4-2, the J call TRBJ1-6; D is perhaps TRBD1 (6 bases). Trimming pared 0 bases from V and 11 bases from J, leaving 20 bases between. The CDR3 is 17 amino acids. Looked up from germline, CDR1 is LGHNA and CDR2 is YNFKEQ.

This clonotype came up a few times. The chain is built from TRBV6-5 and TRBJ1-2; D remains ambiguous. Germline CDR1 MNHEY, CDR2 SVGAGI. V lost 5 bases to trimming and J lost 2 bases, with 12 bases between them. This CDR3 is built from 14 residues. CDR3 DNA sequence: TGTGCCAGCAGTCCTGGTCCTTCAAACTATGGCTACACCTTC. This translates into CASSPGPSNYGYTF.

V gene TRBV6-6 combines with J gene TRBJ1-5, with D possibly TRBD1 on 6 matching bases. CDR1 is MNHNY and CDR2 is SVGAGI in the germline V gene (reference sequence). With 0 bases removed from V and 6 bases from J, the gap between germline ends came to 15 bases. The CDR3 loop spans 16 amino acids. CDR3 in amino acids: CASSYSSGAIGQPQHF. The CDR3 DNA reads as TGTGCCAGCAGTTACTCCTCAGGGGCAATCGGTCAGCCCCAGCATTTT.

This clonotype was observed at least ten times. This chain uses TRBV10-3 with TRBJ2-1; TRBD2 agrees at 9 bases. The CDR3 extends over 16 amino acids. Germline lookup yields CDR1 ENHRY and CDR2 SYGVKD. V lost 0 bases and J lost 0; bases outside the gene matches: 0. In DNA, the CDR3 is TGTGCCATCAGTGAGTCAGCGGGGGGCTCCTACAATGAGCAGTTCTTC. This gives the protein CAISESAGGSYNEQFF.

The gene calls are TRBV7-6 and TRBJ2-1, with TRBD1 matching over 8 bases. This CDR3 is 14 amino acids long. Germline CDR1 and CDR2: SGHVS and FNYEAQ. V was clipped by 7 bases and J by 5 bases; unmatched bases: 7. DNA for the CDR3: TGTGCCAGCACAGACCGACAGGGGAACAATGAGCAGTTCTTC. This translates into CASTDRQGNNEQFF.

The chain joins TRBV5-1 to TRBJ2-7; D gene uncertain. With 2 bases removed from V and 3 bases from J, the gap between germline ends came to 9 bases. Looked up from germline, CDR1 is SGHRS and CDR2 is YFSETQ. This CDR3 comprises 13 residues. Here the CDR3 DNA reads TGCGCCAGCAGCTTTGCTCTCCGCTACGAGCAGTACTTC. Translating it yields CASSFALRYEQYF. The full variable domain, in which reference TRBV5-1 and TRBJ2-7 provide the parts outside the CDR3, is KAGVTQTPRYLIKTRGQQVTLSCSPISGHRSVSWYQQTPGQGLQFLFEYFSETQRNKGNFPGRFSGRQFSNSRSEMNVSTLELGDSALYLCASSFALRYEQYFGPGTRLTVT.

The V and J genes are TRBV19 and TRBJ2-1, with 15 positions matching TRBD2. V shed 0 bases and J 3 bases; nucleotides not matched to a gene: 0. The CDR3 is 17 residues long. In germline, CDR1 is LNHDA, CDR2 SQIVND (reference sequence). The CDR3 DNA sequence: TGTGCCAGTAGTATAGAGGGACTAGCGGGGGGCTACAATGAGCAGTTCTTC. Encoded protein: CASSIEGLAGGYNEQFF. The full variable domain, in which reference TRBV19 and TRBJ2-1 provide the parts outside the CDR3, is DGGITQSPKYLFRKEGQNVTLSCEQNLNHDAMYWYRQDPGQGLRLIYYSQIVNDFQKGDIAEGYSVSREKKESFPLTVTSAQKNPTAFYLCASSIEGLAGGYNEQFFGPGTRLTVL.

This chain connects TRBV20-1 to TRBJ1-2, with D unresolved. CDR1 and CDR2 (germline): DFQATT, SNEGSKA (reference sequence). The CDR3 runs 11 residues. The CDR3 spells CSAVVHSGYTF. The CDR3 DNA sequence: TGCAGCGCGGTGGTCCACAGTGGCTACACCTTC.

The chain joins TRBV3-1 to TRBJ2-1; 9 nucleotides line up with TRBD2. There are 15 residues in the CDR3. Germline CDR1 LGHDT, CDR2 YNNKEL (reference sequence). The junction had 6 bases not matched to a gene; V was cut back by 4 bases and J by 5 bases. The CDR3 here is CASSRGRLADNEQFF. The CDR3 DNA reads TGTGCCAGCAGCCGAGGACGACTAGCGGACAATGAGCAGTTCTTC.

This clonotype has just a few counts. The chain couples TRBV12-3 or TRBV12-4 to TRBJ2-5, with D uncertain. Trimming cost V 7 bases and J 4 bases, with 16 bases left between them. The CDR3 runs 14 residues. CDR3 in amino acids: CASTLLGKGETQYF. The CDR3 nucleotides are TGTGCCAGCACCCTCCTTGGGAAAGGAGAGACCCAGTACTTC.

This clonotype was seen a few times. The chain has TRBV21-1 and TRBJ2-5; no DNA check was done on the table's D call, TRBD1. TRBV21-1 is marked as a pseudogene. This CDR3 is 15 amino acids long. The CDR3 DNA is TGTGCCAGCAGCAAAGCGAACAGGAGAACGGAGACCCAGTACTTC. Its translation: CASSKANRRTETQYF.

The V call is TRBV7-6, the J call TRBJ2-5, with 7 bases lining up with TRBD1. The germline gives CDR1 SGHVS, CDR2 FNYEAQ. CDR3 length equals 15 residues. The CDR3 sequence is CAVGTAPGAQETQYF. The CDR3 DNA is TGTGCAGTGGGGACAGCGCCCGGGGCCCAAGAGACCCAGTACTTC.

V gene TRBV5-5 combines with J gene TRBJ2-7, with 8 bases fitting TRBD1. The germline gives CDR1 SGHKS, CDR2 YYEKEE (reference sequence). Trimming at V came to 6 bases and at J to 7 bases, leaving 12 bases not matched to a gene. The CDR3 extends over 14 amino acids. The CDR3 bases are TGTGCCAGCACCTCCGGGACAGGCTACAATGAGCAGTACTTC. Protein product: CASTSGTGYNEQYF. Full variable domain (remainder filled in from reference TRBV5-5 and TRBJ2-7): DAGVTQSPTHLIKTRGQQVTLRCSPISGHKSVSWYQQVLGQGPQFIFQYYEKEERGRGNFPDRFSARQFPNYSSELNVNALLLGDSALYLCASTSGTGYNEQYFGPGTRLTVT.

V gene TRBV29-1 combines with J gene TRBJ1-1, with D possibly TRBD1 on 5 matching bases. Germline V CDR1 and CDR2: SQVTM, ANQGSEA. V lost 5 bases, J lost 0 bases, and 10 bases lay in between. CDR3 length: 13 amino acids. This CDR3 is CSVTRDVNTEAFF. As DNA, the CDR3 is TGCAGCGTTACCCGGGACGTGAACACTGAAGCTTTCTTT.

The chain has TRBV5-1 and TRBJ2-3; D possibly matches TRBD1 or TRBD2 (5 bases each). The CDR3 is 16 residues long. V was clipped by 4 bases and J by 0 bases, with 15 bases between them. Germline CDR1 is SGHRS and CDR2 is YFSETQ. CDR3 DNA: TGCGCCAGCAGCCTAGCAGGACAAACCAGCACAGATACGCAGTATTTT. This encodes CASSLAGQTSTDTQYF.

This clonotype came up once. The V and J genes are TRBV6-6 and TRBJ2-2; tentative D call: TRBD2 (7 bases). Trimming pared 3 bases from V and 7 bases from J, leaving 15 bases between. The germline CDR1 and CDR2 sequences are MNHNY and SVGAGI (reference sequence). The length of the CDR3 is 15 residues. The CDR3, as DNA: TGTGCCAGCAGTTATATCGGGGGGCAGGTCGGGGAGCTGTTTTTT. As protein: CASSYIGGQVGELFF.